Below are 2 T cell receptor beta chains sequenced from a single sample in a study of cytomegalovirus exposure and HLA in healthy donors. The protocol was immunoSEQ multiplex PCR, while the TCRdb copy is restricted to in-frame clones and leaves out a portion. In the table there are 95,000 to 150,000 clones, approximately 92% of which are singletons. Sample: PBMCs. The receptors derive from a woman in her late teens or twenties in good health and CMV-seronegative.

This rearrangement joins TRBV6-1 to TRBJ2-7; 11 bases fit TRBD2. The junction had 7 bases not matched to a gene; V was cut back by 2 bases and J by 4 bases. The germline gives CDR1 MNHNS, CDR2 SASEGT. CDR3 size: 16 residues. CDR3 sequence: CASSEPSGGPAYEQYV. The CDR3 bases are TGTGCCAGCAGTGAACCTAGCGGGGGGCCTGCATACGAGCAGTACGTC.

V and J are TRBV7-2 and TRBJ2-2, with a weak D call TRBD1 (5 bases). Germline CDR1 is SGHTA and CDR2 is FQGNSA. Trimming removed 1 base at V and 6 bases at J, with 6 bases between. This CDR3 region has 13 residues. As DNA, the CDR3 is TGTGCCAGCAGCTTAGTCAGGGCCGGGGAGCTGTTTTTT. Encoded protein: CASSLVRAGELFF. Using reference TRBV7-2 and TRBJ2-2 for the parts outside the CDR3, the full variable domain is GAGVSQSPSNKVTEKGKDVELRCDPISGHTALYWYRQSLGQGLEFLIYFQGNSAPDKSGLPSDRFSAERTGGSVSTLTIQRTQQEDSAVYLCASSLVRAGELFFGEGSRLTVL.